The 5 T cell receptor beta chains presented below share a single source sample, sequenced in a study of shared clonotypes between healthy human individuals. Measured with immunoSEQ multiplex PCR; TCRdb has only the in-frame clones, and not every one. The sample records some 500,000 clones, 70% to 85% being singletons. Sequencing was done on a sample of PBMCs. The receptors stem from a woman between 35 and 50 years old in good health. Some clones in this sample may be carry-over from other donors' samples.

This clone was seen only once. This chain connects TRBV7-9 to TRBJ2-1, with D possibly matching TRBD1 (7 bases). CDR3 size: 13 residues. Trimming stripped 4 bases from V and 9 bases from J, with 13 bases between. The V gene's germline CDR1 is SEHNR and CDR2 FQNEAQ (reference sequence). The CDR3 loop is CASSYPGGTEQFF. DNA of the CDR3: TGTGCCAGCAGCTACCCAGGGGGGACTGAGCAGTTCTTC.

The rearrangement links TRBV6-6 to TRBJ2-7; 8 bases are a match to TRBD1. V lost 6 bases, J lost 0 bases, and 7 bases stayed unmatched. CDR3 size: 15 residues. CDR1 is MNHNY and CDR2 is SVGAGI in the germline V gene (reference sequence). CDR3 sequence reads: CASRRTGPSSYEQYF. DNA of the CDR3: TGTGCCAGCAGAAGGACAGGGCCGAGCTCCTACGAGCAGTACTTC.

The V gene is TRBV2, the J gene TRBJ2-7; 9 bases agree with TRBD2. The CDR3 spans 15 residues. With 0 bases clipped from V and 9 bases from J, the junction kept 9 bases outside the gene matches. The germline CDR1 and CDR2 sequences are SNHLY and FYNNEI. The CDR3 is CASSEARGLAGRQYF. DNA for the CDR3: TGTGCCAGCAGTGAAGCCCGGGGGCTAGCGGGAAGGCAGTACTTC. Full variable domain (remainder filled in from reference TRBV2 and TRBJ2-7): EPEVTQTPSHQVTQMGQEVILRCVPISNHLYFYWYRQILGQKVEFLVSFYNNEISEKSEIFDDQFSVERPDGSNFTLKIRSTKLEDSAMYFCASSEARGLAGRQYFGPGTRLTVT.

The CDR3 loop is CASSPYRAGDGETQYF. The CDR3 DNA sequence: TGTGCCAGCAGCCCCTACAGGGCTGGGGATGGGGAGACCCAGTACTTC. The chain links TRBV7-3 to TRBJ2-5; perhaps TRBD1 as D (6 bases). From germline, CDR1 is SGHTA and CDR2 FQGTGA. V gave up 5 bases and J gave up 5 bases, with 21 bases separating them. The CDR3 totals 16 residues.

The rearrangement links TRBV27 to TRBJ1-4; 7 bases match TRBD1. V shed 6 bases, J shed 6 bases, and the junction held 7 bases outside the gene matches. This CDR3 has 14 residues. CDR1 is MNHEY, CDR2 SMNVEV, per germline (reference sequence). CDR3 in amino acids: CASRGNRGDEKLFF. In DNA, the CDR3 is TGTGCCAGCAGGGGTAACAGGGGAGATGAAAAACTGTTTTTT.